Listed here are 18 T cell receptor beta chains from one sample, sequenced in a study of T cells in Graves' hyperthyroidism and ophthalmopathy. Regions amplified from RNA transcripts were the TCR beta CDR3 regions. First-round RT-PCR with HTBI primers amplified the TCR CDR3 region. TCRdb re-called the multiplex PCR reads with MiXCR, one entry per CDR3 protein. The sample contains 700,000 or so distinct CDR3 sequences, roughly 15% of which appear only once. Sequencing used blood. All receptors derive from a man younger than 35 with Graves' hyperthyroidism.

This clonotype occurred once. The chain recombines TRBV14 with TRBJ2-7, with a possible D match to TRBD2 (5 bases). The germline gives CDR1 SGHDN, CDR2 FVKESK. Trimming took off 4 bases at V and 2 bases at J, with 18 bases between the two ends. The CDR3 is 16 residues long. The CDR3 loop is CASSRSESSSPYEQYF. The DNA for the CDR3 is TGTGCCAGCAGCCGTTCGGAATCTAGCAGCCCCTACGAGCAGTACTTC.

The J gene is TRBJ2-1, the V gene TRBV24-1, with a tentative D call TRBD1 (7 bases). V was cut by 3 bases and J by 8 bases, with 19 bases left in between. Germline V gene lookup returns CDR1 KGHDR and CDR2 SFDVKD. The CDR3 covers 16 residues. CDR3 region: CATSDPKTGRLDEQFF. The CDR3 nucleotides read TGTGCCACCAGTGATCCCAAGACAGGGAGGTTAGATGAGCAGTTCTTC.

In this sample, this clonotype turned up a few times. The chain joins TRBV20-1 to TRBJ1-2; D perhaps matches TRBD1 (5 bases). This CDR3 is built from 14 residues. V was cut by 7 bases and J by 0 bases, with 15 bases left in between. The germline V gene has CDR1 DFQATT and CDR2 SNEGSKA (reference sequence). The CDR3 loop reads CSVPGGEANYGYTF. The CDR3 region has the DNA TGCAGTGTCCCAGGAGGGGAAGCTAACTATGGCTACACCTTC.

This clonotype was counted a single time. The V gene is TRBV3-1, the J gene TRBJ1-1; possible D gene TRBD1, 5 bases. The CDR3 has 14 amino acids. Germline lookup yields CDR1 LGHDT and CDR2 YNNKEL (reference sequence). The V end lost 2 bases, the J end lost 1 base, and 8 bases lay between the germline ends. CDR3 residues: CASSQHGQNTEAFF. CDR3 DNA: TGTGCCAGCAGCCAACACGGACAGAACACTGAAGCTTTCTTT.

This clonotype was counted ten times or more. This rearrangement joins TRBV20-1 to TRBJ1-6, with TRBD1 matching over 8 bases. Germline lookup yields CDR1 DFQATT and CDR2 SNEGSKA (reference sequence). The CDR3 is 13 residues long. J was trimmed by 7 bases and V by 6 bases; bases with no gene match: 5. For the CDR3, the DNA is TGCAGTGCCAGACAGGGGCACAATTCACCCCTCCACTTT. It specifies CSARQGHNSPLHF.

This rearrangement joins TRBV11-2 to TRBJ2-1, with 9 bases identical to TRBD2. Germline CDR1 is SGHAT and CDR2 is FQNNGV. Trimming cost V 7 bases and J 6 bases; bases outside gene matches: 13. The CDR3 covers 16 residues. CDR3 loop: CASTITSGTSSNEQFF. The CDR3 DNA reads TGTGCCAGCACCATTACCTCCGGGACTAGCTCCAATGAGCAGTTCTTC.

The CDR3 nucleotides read TGTGCCAGCAGGACGGGGGCTGGAGCTTTCTTT. This codes for CASRTGAGAFF. This rearrangement joins TRBV6-1 to TRBJ1-1; tentative D call: TRBD1 (6 bases). Trimming left V 6 bases short and J 10 bases short, with 12 bases between. CDR1 is MNHNS, CDR2 SASEGT, per germline. The CDR3 extends over 11 amino acids.

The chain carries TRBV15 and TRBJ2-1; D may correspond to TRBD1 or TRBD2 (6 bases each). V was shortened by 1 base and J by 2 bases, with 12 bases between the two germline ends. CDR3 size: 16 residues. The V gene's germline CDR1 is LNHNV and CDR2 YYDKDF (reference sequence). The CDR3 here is CATSRAKGGTYNEQFF. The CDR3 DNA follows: TGTGCCACCAGCAGAGCCAAGGGGGGAACCTACAATGAGCAGTTCTTC.

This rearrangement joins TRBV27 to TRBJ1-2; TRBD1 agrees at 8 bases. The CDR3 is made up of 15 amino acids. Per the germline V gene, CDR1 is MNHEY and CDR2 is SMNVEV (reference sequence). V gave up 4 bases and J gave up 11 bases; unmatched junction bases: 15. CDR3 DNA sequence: TGTGCCAGCAGTTCAACCCCTCCGGGACAGGTCGTTTACACCTTC. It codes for CASSSTPPGQVVYTF.

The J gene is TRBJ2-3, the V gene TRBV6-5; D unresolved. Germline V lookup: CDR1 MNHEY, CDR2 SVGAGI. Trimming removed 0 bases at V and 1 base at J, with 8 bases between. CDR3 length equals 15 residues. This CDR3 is CASSYSGYGTDTQYF. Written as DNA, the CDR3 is TGTGCCAGCAGTTACTCAGGGTACGGCACAGATACGCAGTATTTT.

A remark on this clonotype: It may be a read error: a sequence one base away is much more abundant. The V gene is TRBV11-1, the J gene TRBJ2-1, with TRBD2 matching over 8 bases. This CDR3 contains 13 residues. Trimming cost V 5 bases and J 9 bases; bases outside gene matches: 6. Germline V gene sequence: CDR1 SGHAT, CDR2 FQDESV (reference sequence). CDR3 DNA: TGTGCCAGCAGCATAGAGCGGGGGCTTGAGCAGTTCTTC. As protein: CASSIERGLEQFF. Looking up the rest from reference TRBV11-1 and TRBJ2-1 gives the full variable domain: EAEVAQSPRYKITEKSQAVAFWCDPISGHATLYWYRQILGQGPELLVQFQDESVVDDSQLPKDRFSAERLKGVDSTLKIQPAELGDSAMYLCASSIERGLEQFFGPGTRLTVL.

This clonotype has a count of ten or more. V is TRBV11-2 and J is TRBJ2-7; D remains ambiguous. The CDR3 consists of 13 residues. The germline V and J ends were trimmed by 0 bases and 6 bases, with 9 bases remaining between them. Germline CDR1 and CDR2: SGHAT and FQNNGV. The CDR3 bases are TGTGCCAGCAGCTTAGATCCACGCGGCGAGCAGTACTTC. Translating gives CASSLDPRGEQYF. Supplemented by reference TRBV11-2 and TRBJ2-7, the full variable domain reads EAGVAQSPRYKIIEKRQSVAFWCNPISGHATLYWYQQILGQGPKLLIQFQNNGVVDDSQLPKDRFSAERLKGVDSTLKIQPAKLEDSAVYLCASSLDPRGEQYFGPGTRLTVT.

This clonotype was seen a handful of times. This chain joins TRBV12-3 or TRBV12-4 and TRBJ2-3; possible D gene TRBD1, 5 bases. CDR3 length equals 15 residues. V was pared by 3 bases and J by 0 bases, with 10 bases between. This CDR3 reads CASSFARTSTDTQYF. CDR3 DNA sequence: TGTGCCAGCAGTTTCGCCCGGACAAGCACAGATACGCAGTATTTT.

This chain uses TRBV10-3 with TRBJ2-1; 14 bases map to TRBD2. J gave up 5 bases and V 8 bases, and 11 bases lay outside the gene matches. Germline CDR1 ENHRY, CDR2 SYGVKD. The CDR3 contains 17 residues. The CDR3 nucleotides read TGTGCCATCGCAGGACTAGCGGGAGGTAGATCCAACAATGAGCAGTTCTTC. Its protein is CAIAGLAGGRSNNEQFF.

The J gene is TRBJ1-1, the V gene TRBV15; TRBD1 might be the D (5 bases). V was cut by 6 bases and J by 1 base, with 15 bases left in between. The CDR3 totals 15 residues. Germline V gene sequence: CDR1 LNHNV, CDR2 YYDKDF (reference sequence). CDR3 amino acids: CATSRVGGANTEAFF. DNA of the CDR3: TGTGCCACCAGTCGGGTCGGGGGAGCGAACACTGAAGCTTTCTTT.

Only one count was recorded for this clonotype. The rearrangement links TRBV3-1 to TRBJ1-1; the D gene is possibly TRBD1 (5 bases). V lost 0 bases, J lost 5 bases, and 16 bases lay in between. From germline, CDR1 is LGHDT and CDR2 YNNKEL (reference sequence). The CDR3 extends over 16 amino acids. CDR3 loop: CASSQDRGGRRTEAFF. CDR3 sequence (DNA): TGTGCCAGCAGCCAAGATAGGGGAGGGCGAAGGACTGAAGCTTTCTTT. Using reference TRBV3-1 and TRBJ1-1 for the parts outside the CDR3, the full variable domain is DTAVSQTPKYLVTQMGNDKSIKCEQNLGHDTMYWYKQDSKKFLKIMFSYNNKELIINETVPNRFSPKSPDKAHLNLHINSLELGDSAVYFCASSQDRGGRRTEAFFGQGTRLTVV.

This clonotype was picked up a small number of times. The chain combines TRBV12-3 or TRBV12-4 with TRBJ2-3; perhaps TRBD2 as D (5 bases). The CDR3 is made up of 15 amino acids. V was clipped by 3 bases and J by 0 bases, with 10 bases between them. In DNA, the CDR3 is TGTGCCAGCAGTTTCCCAGAGGGTAGCACAGATACGCAGTATTTT. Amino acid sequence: CASSFPEGSTDTQYF.

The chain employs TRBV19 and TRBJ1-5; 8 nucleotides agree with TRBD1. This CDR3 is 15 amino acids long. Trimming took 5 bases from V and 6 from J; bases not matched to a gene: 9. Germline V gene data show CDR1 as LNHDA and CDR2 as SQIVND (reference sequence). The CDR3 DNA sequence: TGTGCCAGTAGTTTCCTGGGACAGGCCGCTCAGCCCCAGCATTTT. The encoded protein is CASSFLGQAAQPQHF.